A single sample gave rise to the 30 T cell receptor beta chains below, sequenced in a study of identical twins. TCRdb reprocessed the 5' RACE reads with MiXCR, giving one entry per CDR3 protein. This sample has 350,000 or so distinct CDR3 sequences, with 10% to 15% found just once. These data are also associated with another study on yellow fever vaccine responses in identical twins.

Sequenced input: CD8+ T cells sorted from blood. These receptor sequences come from a woman younger than 30 in good health.

In this sample, this clonotype turned up a few times. V and J are TRBV20-1 and TRBJ2-3; D is ambiguous. Deletions cut 1 base from V and 6 bases from J, with 5 bases between. The CDR3 length is 11 residues. Germline assignment: CDR1 DFQATT and CDR2 SNEGSKA (reference sequence). The CDR3 DNA sequence: TGCAGTGCTAGAGGGGTGGATACGCAGTATTTT. Encoded protein: CSARGVDTQYF.

This clonotype was seen more than once but under ten times. The V call is TRBV6-4, the J call TRBJ1-1; perhaps TRBD1 as D (5 bases). The V end lost 4 bases, the J end lost 8 bases, and 29 bases lay between the germline ends. The CDR3 is made up of 18 amino acids. Per germline, CDR1 MRHNA and CDR2 SNTAGT. The CDR3 bases are TGTGCCAGCAGTGCCTCCCGCCGGGAGGTGGGGGTTGGGGAAGAAGCTTTCTTT. Protein sequence: CASSASRREVGVGEEAFF.

This clonotype was recorded a few times. The chain uses TRBV28 and TRBJ1-6; a possible D gene is TRBD1 (5 bases). Looked up from germline, CDR1 is MDHEN and CDR2 is SYDVKM. This CDR3 contains 14 residues. The V end lost 8 bases, the J end lost 1 base, and 9 bases lay between the germline ends. The CDR3 is CASLGVSYNSPLHF. CDR3 in DNA: TGTGCCAGCCTGGGGGTTTCCTATAATTCACCCCTCCACTTT.

The rearrangement uses TRBV5-6 and TRBJ2-4, with a possible D match to TRBD1 (6 bases). Germline CDR1 reads SGHDT; CDR2 reads YYEEEE. This CDR3 spans 12 amino acids. Between the trimmed V and J ends, which lost 0 bases and 9 bases, there was a span of 7 bases. CDR3 coding DNA: TGTGCCAGCAGCTTGGGAGGGGGCATTCAGTACTTC. As protein: CASSLGGGIQYF.

The chain is built from TRBV6-1 and TRBJ2-7; tentatively, D is TRBD1 or TRBD2 (5 bases each). Germline V gene sequence: CDR1 MNHNS, CDR2 SASEGT. The CDR3 loop spans 15 amino acids. The germline V and J ends were trimmed by 2 bases and 4 bases, with 15 bases remaining between them. This CDR3 reads CASSELSGAGYEQYV. CDR3 sequence (DNA): TGTGCCAGCAGTGAACTCTCCGGGGCAGGATACGAGCAGTACGTC.

Only a few counts were recorded for this clonotype. The CDR3 bases are TGCGCCAGCAGCCAAGTTCCTAGCGGGAGTGTATTGGGTGAGCAGTTCTTC. As protein: CASSQVPSGSVLGEQFF. The genes are TRBV4-1 and TRBJ2-1, with 10 bases aligning to TRBD2. V dropped 1 base and J dropped 9; count of bases not matched to a gene: 12. The length of the CDR3 is 17 residues. Germline V gene data show CDR1 as MGHRA and CDR2 as YSYEKL.

This clonotype turned up a few times. The V and J genes are TRBV2 and TRBJ2-1, with D possibly being TRBD1 (5 bases). Looked up from germline, CDR1 is SNHLY and CDR2 is FYNNEI. CDR3 length: 13 residues. V was cut by 6 bases and J by 5 bases, with 11 bases left in between. The CDR3, as DNA: TGTGCCAGCAGCAAGACAGTGAACAATGAGCAGTTCTTC. It codes for CASSKTVNNEQFF.

This chain links TRBV12-3 or TRBV12-4 with TRBJ2-2, with TRBD1 as a possible D gene (5 bases). V lost 6 bases and J lost 6, with 17 bases in between. The CDR3 covers 15 residues. Written as DNA, the CDR3 is TGTGCCAGCAGGCAGGGTGCAGGGTCCGCCGGGGAGCTGTTTTTT. Translation: CASRQGAGSAGELFF.

This clonotype was found a few times. The chain has TRBV28 and TRBJ2-2; TRBD1 might be the D (6 bases). The CDR3 covers 17 residues. Between the trimmed V and J ends, which lost 7 bases and 2 bases, there was a span of 20 bases. Germline CDR1 MDHEN, CDR2 SYDVKM. CDR3 nucleotide sequence: TGTGCCAGCAATACAGGGTTTTATGATTCCAACACCGGGGAGCTGTTTTTT. It translates to CASNTGFYDSNTGELFF.

The chain joins TRBV29-1 to TRBJ2-3, with 12 bases that match TRBD2. CDR1 is SQVTM and CDR2 is ANQGSEA in the germline V gene. The V gene end was trimmed by 7 bases and the J gene end by 4 bases; junction bases not matched to a gene: 3. This CDR3 comprises 13 residues. The CDR3 DNA sequence: TGCAGCGCTCTAGCGGGAGGGGCAGATACGCAGTATTTT. Amino acid sequence: CSALAGGADTQYF.

The chain combines TRBV29-1 with TRBJ2-3, with a possible D match to TRBD1 (6 bases). The ends were cut back, 2 bases at V and 4 bases at J, with 16 bases in the middle. This CDR3 has 15 amino acids. Per the germline V gene, CDR1 is SQVTM and CDR2 is ANQGSEA. In nucleotides, the CDR3 is TGCAGCGTTGAATTAACAGGGAGCAGGTCAGATACGCAGTATTTT. This codes for CSVELTGSRSDTQYF.

This clonotype was detected only a few times. J is TRBJ2-1 and V is TRBV7-6, with 9 positions matching TRBD2. Germline V gene lookup returns CDR1 SGHVS and CDR2 FNYEAQ. The CDR3 loop spans 14 amino acids. With V trimmed by 7 bases and J by 8 bases, 9 bases remained unmatched. CDR3 in DNA: TGTGCCAGCAAATTAGCGGGGGTTTCGGATGAGCAGTTCTTC. Residues: CASKLAGVSDEQFF.

This clonotype was detected only a few times. V usage is TRBV29-1 and J usage is TRBJ2-3, with D maybe TRBD2 (7 bases). Trimming removed 4 bases at V and 6 bases at J, with 14 bases between. This CDR3 spans 13 amino acids. The germline V gene encodes CDR1 SQVTM and CDR2 ANQGSEA. CDR3 amino acids: CSVVWGGEDTQYF. CDR3 DNA: TGCAGCGTTGTCTGGGGGGGCGAGGATACGCAGTATTTT.

This clonotype was counted between two and nine times. The chain carries TRBV27 and TRBJ1-2; TRBD1 might be the D (6 bases). CDR3 length: 14 amino acids. Per germline, CDR1 MNHEY and CDR2 SMNVEV (reference sequence). V shed 1 base and J shed 3 bases, with 9 bases lying between them. The CDR3 region has the DNA TGTGCCAGCAGTTTATACGGGACACACTATGGCTACACCTTC. Its translation is CASSLYGTHYGYTF.

This clonotype was detected only a few times. The J gene is TRBJ2-5, the V gene TRBV6-4, with 10 bases fitting TRBD1. This CDR3 has 19 amino acids. Trimming at V came to 5 bases and at J to 2 bases, leaving 17 bases not matched to a gene. Germline V CDR1 and CDR2: MRHNA, SNTAGT. CDR3 DNA sequence: TGTGCCAGCAGTCACCGCCCCGGGACAGGGGCCTACTCGCAAGAGACCCAGTACTTC. It codes for CASSHRPGTGAYSQETQYF.

The rearrangement links TRBV27 to TRBJ2-4; TRBD2 matches 8 bases. V lost 4 bases and J lost 2; bases outside the gene matches: 4. The CDR3 consists of 15 residues. Germline CDR1 and CDR2: MNHEY and SMNVEV (reference sequence). The CDR3 region is CASSSGGASKNIQYF. CDR3 DNA: TGTGCCAGCAGTTCCGGGGGGGCCTCCAAAAACATTCAGTACTTC.

This clonotype showed up just a few times. This rearrangement joins TRBV5-6 to TRBJ2-3; 11 nucleotides align to TRBD1. V gave up 3 bases and J gave up 5 bases; unmatched junction bases: 8. Looked up from germline, CDR1 is SGHDT and CDR2 is YYEEEE. The CDR3 has 16 amino acids. The CDR3 here is CASSSQDRGLLDTQYF. Here the CDR3 DNA reads TGTGCCAGCAGCTCTCAGGACAGGGGGCTATTAGATACGCAGTATTTT.

V usage is TRBV28 and J usage is TRBJ2-7; 14 bases line up with TRBD2. The V segment lost 3 bases and the J segment 4 bases; nucleotides outside the gene matches: 14. This CDR3 contains 19 residues. Germline V gene lookup returns CDR1 MDHEN and CDR2 SYDVKM. The CDR3 protein is CASSFSPGTSGSYSYEQYF. The CDR3 DNA reads TGTGCCAGCAGTTTCTCGCCCGGGACTAGCGGGAGTTATTCTTACGAGCAGTACTTC.

The rearrangement joins TRBV9 to TRBJ2-3; D is uncertain. The V end was cut by 4 bases, the J end by 1 base, with 10 bases between. The CDR3 has 14 amino acids. Germline lookup yields CDR1 SGDLS and CDR2 YYNGEE. For the CDR3, the DNA is TGTGCCAGCAGCCCCCCTGTCGGCACAGATACGCAGTATTTT. Its protein is CASSPPVGTDTQYF.

The rearrangement joins TRBV28 to TRBJ2-3; D may be TRBD1 or TRBD2 (5 bases each). CDR1 and CDR2 from the germline V gene are MDHEN and SYDVKM. The CDR3 is 16 amino acids. With 7 bases removed from V and 0 bases from J, the gap between germline ends came to 17 bases. CDR3 residues: CASTTRGGLSTDTQYF. The CDR3 DNA sequence: TGTGCCAGCACCACGAGGGGCGGGCTAAGCACAGATACGCAGTATTTT.

This clonotype was found a few times. The V and J genes are TRBV7-2 and TRBJ2-7; D perhaps matches TRBD1 (6 bases). Germline V gene data show CDR1 as SGHTA and CDR2 as FQGNSA. V lost 5 bases to trimming and J lost 5 bases, with 16 bases between them. This CDR3 is built from 14 residues. For the CDR3, the DNA is TGTGCCAGCAGCCTAACTGCCGGGACAAACGAGCAGTACTTC. Translating it yields CASSLTAGTNEQYF.

The chain is built from TRBV21-1 and TRBJ2-1. TRBV21-1 is noted as a pseudogene. The CDR3 consists of 14 residues. The CDR3 loop reads CASSKLKLGNEQFF. In DNA form, the CDR3 reads TGTGCCAGCAGCAAACTAAAGCTGGGCAATGAGCAGTTCTTC.

This clonotype was observed a handful of times. The V call is TRBV4-1, the J call TRBJ2-7; 16 nucleotides line up with TRBD2. The germline V gene has CDR1 MGHRA and CDR2 YSYEKL. This CDR3 contains 17 residues. V trimming: 3 bases; J trimming: 1 base; junction bases outside the gene matches: 3. CDR3 coding DNA: TGCGCCAGCAGCCAGGGACTAGCGGGGGGGGATTCCTACGAGCAGTACGTC. It encodes CASSQGLAGGDSYEQYV.

This clonotype has a handful of counts. The chain employs TRBV28 and TRBJ1-1; the match to TRBD1 covers 7 bases. Per germline, CDR1 MDHEN and CDR2 SYDVKM. The CDR3 is 14 amino acids. The trim removed 8 bases at V and 1 base at J, leaving 7 bases unmatched. The CDR3 DNA reads TGTGCCAGCGGACAGGCGGGACAGAACACTGAAGCTTTCTTT. This sequence encodes CASGQAGQNTEAFF.

The V gene is TRBV6-6, the J gene TRBJ2-7, with D perhaps matching TRBD2 (6 bases). Germline V gene data show CDR1 as MNHNY and CDR2 as SVGAGI (reference sequence). Deletions cut 7 bases from V and 4 bases from J, with 11 bases between. CDR3 length equals 12 residues. The DNA of the CDR3 is TGTGCCAGCACCGACGGAGGGTACGAGCAGTACGTC. Translating gives CASTDGGYEQYV.

There are many counts of this clonotype. V usage is TRBV27 and J usage is TRBJ2-3; 7 bases agree with TRBD2. Germline CDR1 reads MNHEY; CDR2 reads SMNVEV (reference sequence). The V segment lost 6 bases and the J segment 2 bases; nucleotides outside the gene matches: 17. The CDR3 runs 18 residues. CDR3 nucleotides: TGTGCCAGCAGCTCTAGACGCCTGGCTAGCGGCTTCACAGATACGCAGTATTTT. Translating it yields CASSSRRLASGFTDTQYF.

CDR3: CASYTSGSYTGELFF. In DNA, the CDR3 is TGTGCCAGCTATACTAGCGGGAGTTACACCGGGGAGCTGTTTTTT. The chain couples TRBV6-1 to TRBJ2-2, with 11 bases lining up with TRBD2. Germline loops: CDR1 MNHNS, CDR2 SASEGT. The V and J ends lost 8 bases and 3 bases, in that order; junction bases with no gene match: 5. This CDR3 is built from 15 residues.

This clonotype was seen a handful of times. This sequence joins TRBV7-9 and TRBJ1-2; possible D gene TRBD1, 6 bases. CDR1 SEHNR and CDR2 FQNEAQ come from the germline V gene (reference sequence). The CDR3 has 16 amino acids. V lost 5 bases and J lost 3, with 19 bases in between. This CDR3 is CASSLSGAETYYGYTF. As DNA, the CDR3 is TGTGCCAGCAGCCTCTCGGGGGCAGAGACTTACTATGGCTACACCTTC.

The rearrangement links TRBV13 to TRBJ2-1; D not resolved. This CDR3 is built from 14 residues. Trimming shortened V by 3 bases and J by 4 bases, and 10 bases separated the two germline ends. The V gene's germline CDR1 is PRHDT and CDR2 FYEKMQ (reference sequence). CDR3 bases: TGTGCCAGCAGCTTCGTCAGCTATTACAATGAGCAGTTCTTC. It yields the protein CASSFVSYYNEQFF.

The chain employs TRBV9 and TRBJ1-1; 7 bases are shared with TRBD1. Looked up from germline, CDR1 is SGDLS and CDR2 is YYNGEE. This CDR3 is 17 amino acids long. V gave up 3 bases and J gave up 3 bases; unmatched junction bases: 14. CDR3 nucleotides: TGTGCCAGCAGCGCTGGTGACAGGGAGGGTCGTGACACTGAAGCTTTCTTT. Protein sequence: CASSAGDREGRDTEAFF.